This record concerns one TCR beta chain sequence. From germline, CDR1 is SGHDT and CDR2 YYEEEE. CDR3 length equals 19 residues. V was cut by 6 bases and J by 0 bases, with 25 bases left in between. In the source study's methods: Cell counts per sample came from amplifying reference gene primers. TCRdb's copy holds only in-frame clones and misses some; the assay was immunoSEQ multiplex PCR. V and J calls and clone size are as listed in that table; D and trimming were resolved from the DNA. Here the sample spans fewer than 450,000 clones, approximately 90% being singletons. These data are taken from a study of blood T cell repertoires in COVID-19. Study information: PBMCs, B-cell-depleted T cells, or T cells were the source of the cDNA or gDNA that made up the material.

Across 20 to 25 US areas, participants ranged in age from 18 to 89 years. Cohort allocation depended upon clinical history that participants reported. This clonotype was sampled from a woman under 30 who had recovered from COVID-19. The sample comprised PBMCs or T cells enriched from blood (not recorded which). The rearrangement uses TRBV5-6 and TRBJ2-4; tentatively, D is TRBD1 (6 bases). CDR3 in DNA: TGTGCCAGCACCCGAGTTTCTTTGACAGGACCCATAGCCAAAAACATTCAGTACTTC. Residues: CASTRVSLTGPIAKNIQYF.